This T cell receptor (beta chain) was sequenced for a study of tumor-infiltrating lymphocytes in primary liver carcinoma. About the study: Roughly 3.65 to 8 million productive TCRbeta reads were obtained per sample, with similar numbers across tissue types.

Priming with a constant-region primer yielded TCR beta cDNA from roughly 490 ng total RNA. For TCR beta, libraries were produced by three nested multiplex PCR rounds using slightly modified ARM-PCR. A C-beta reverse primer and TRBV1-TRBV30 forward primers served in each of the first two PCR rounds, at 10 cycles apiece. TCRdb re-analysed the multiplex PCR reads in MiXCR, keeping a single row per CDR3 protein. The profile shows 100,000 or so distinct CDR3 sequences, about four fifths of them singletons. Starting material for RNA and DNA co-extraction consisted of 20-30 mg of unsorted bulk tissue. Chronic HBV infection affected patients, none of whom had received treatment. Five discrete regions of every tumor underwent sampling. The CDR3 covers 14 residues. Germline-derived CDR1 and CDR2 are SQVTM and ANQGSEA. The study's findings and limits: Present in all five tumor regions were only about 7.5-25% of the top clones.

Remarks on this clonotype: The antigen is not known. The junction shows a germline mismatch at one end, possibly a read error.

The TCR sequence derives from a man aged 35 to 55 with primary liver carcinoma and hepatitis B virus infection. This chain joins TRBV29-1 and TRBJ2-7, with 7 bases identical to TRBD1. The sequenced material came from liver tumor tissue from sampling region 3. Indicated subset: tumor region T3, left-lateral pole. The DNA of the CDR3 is TGCAGCGTTCCAGACAGGGTGGATCAGGTTGAGCATTACTTC. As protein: CSVPDRVDQVEHYF.